This TCR beta chain was recovered during a study of shared clonotypes between healthy human individuals. Study processing details: ImmunoSEQ output lacked quality scores and full-length reads, limiting matched filtering. Method: immunoSEQ multiplex PCR; TCRdb's copy keeps in-frame clones and lacks some. V and J calls plus clone size are reproduced from that table; the DNA served to infer D and trimming. This sample carries approximately 720,000 clones, about 92% of them seen once, and the ten largest clones take roughly 24%. About this clone itself: Antigen unknown.

Terminally differentiated effector memory CD45RA+ cells were excluded by CCR7 positive selection of CD45RO-negative cells. Study findings and constraints: Sorted-subset samples were not fully sequenced, rarefaction indicated. Clonotype sharing among donors, it was expected, would be affected by sequencing depth. Compared with clonotypes that all four donors shared, non-shared clonotypes had lower generation probabilities.

Germline trimming cut 1 base from V and 3 bases from J; bases unmatched to any gene: 6. This CDR3 has 16 residues. Germline V gene lookup returns CDR1 SEHNR and CDR2 FQNEAQ (reference sequence). This chain uses TRBV7-9 with TRBJ2-7; 10 nucleotides agree with TRBD2. The receptor was derived from a man aged 30-40 years in good health. Sequences were obtained from naive CD8+ T cells sorted from blood. In DNA form, the CDR3 reads TGTGCCAGCAGCTTAGGGCTAGCGGGAGTCGACTACGAGCAGTACTTC. It codes for CASSLGLAGVDYEQYF.